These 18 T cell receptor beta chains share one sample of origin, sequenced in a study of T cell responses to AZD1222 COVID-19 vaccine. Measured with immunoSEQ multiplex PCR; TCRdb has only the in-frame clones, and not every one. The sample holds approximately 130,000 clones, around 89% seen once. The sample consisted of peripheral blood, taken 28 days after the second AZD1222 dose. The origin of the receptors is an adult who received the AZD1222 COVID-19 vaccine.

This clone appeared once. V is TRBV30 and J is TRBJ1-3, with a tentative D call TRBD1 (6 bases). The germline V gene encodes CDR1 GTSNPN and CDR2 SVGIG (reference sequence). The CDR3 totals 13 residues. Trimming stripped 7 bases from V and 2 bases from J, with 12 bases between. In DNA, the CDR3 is TGTGCCTATGCAGGGGAGGCTGGAAACACCATATATTTT. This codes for CAYAGEAGNTIYF.

DNA for the CDR3: TGTGCCATCAGTGAGATGACTTCCCTCCGGGGGTCCTACAATGAGCAGTTCTTC. Its translation is CAISEMTSLRGSYNEQFF. The chain employs TRBV10-3 and TRBJ2-1; possibly TRBD2 for D (6 bases). V lost 2 bases to trimming and J lost 1 base, with 18 bases between them. The germline V gene encodes CDR1 ENHRY and CDR2 SYGVKD. CDR3 length: 18 residues.

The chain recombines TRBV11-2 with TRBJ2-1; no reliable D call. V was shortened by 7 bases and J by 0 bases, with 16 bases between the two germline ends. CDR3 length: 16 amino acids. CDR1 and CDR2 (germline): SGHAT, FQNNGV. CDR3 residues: CASKLPDWYSYNEQFF. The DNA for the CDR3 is TGTGCCAGCAAACTCCCCGATTGGTACTCCTACAATGAGCAGTTCTTC.

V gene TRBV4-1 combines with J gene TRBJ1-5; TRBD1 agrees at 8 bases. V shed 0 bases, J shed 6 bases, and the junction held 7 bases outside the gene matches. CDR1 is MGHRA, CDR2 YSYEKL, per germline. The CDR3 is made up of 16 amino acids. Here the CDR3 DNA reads TGCGCCAGCAGCCAAGATTCAGGGACAGGATCTCAGCCCCAGCATTTT. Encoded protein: CASSQDSGTGSQPQHF.

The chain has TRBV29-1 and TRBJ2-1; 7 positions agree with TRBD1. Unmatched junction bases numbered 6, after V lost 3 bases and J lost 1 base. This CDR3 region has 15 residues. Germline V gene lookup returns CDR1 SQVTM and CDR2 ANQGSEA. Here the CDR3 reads CSVELKDRSYNEQFF. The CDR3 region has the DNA TGCAGCGTTGAGCTTAAGGACAGGTCCTACAATGAGCAGTTCTTC.

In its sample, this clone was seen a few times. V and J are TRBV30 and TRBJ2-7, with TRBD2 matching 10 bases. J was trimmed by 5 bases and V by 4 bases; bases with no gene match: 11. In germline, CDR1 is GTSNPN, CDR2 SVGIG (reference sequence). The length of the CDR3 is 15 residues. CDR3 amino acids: CAWNRGTSELDEQYF. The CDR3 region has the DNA TGTGCCTGGAACCGCGGGACTAGCGAATTGGACGAGCAGTACTTC.

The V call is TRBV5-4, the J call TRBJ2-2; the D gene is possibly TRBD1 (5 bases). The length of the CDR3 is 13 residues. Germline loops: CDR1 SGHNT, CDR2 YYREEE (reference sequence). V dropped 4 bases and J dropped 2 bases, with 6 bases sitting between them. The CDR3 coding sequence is TGTGCCAGCAGCGGGGCTAACACCGGGGAGCTGTTTTTT. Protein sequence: CASSGANTGELFF.

This CDR3 is CASSLEGGVLETQYF. The CDR3 DNA follows: TGTGCCAGCAGCTTGGAGGGCGGGGTCCTGGAGACCCAGTACTTC. The V call is TRBV5-4, the J call TRBJ2-5; possible D gene TRBD2, 6 bases. V lost 0 bases, J lost 5 bases, and 14 bases lay in between. This CDR3 region has 15 residues. Germline loops: CDR1 SGHNT, CDR2 YYREEE (reference sequence).

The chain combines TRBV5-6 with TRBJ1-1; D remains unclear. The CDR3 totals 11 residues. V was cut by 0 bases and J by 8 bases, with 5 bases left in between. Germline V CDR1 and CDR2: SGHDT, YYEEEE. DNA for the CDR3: TGTGCCAGCAGCTTGGAGCAGGAAGCTTTCTTT. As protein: CASSLEQEAFF.

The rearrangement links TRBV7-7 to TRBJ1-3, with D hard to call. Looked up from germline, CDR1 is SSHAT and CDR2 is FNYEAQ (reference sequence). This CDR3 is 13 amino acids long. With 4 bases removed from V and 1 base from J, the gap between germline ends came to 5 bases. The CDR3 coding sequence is TGTGCCAGCAGCTCAGAGTCTGGAAACACCATATATTTT. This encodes CASSSESGNTIYF. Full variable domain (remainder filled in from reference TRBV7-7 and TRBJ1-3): GAGVSQSPRYKVTKRGQDVTLRCDPISSHATLYWYQQALGQGPEFLTYFNYEAQPDKSGLPSDRFSAERPEGSISTLTIQRTEQRDSAMYRCASSSESGNTIYFGEGSWLTVV.

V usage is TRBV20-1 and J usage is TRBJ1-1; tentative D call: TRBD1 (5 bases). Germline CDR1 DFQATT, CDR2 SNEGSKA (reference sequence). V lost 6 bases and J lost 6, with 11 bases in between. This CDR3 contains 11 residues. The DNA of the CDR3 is TGCAGTGCACTTCCGGGGGCTGAAGCTTTCTTT. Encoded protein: CSALPGAEAFF.

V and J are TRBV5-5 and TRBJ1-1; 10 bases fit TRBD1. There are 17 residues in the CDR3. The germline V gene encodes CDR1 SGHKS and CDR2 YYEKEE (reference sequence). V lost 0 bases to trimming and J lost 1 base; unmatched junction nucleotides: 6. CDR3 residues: CASSLAATGGWNTEAFF. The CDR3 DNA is TGTGCCAGCAGCTTGGCCGCGACAGGGGGCTGGAACACTGAAGCTTTCTTT.

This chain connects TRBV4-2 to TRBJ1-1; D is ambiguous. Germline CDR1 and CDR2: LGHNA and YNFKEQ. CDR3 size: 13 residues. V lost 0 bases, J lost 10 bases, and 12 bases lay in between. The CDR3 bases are TGTGCCAGCAGCCAAGATAGGGCAGAGGGAGCTTTCTTT. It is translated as CASSQDRAEGAFF.

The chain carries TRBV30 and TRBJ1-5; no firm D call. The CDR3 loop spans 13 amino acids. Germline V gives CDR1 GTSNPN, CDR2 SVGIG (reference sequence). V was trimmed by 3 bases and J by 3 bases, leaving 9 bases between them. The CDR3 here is CAWRSDNNQPQHF. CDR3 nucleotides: TGTGCCTGGAGGTCCGACAACAATCAGCCCCAGCATTTT. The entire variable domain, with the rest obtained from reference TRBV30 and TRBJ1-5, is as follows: SQTIHQWPATLVQPVGSPLSLECTVEGTSNPNLYWYRQAAGRGLQLLFYSVGIGQISSEVPQNLSASRPQDRQFILSSKKLLLSDSGFYLCAWRSDNNQPQHFGDGTRLSIL.

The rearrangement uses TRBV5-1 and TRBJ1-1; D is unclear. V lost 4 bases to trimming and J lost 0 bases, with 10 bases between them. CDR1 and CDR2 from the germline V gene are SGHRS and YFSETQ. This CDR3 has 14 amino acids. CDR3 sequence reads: CASSVSPVNTEAFF. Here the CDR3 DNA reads TGCGCCAGCAGCGTCTCCCCGGTGAACACTGAAGCTTTCTTT.

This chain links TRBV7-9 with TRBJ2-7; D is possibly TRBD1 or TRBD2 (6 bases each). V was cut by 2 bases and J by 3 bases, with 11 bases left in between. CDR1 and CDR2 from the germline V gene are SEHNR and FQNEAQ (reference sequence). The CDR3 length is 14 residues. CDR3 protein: CASSLSGGHYEQYF. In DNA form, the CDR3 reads TGTGCCAGCAGCTTAAGTGGGGGGCACTACGAGCAGTACTTC.

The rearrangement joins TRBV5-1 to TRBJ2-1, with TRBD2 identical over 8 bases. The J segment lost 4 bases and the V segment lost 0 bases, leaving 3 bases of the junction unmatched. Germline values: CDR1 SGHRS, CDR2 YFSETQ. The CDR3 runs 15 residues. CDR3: CASSLDAGGYNEQFF. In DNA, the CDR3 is TGCGCCAGCAGCTTGGACGCGGGGGGTTACAATGAGCAGTTCTTC.

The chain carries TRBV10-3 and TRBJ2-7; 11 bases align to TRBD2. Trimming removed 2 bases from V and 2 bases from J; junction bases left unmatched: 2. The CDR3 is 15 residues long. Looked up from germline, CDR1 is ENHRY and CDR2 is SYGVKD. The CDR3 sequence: CAISETSGSAYEQYF. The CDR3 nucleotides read TGTGCCATCAGTGAGACTAGCGGGAGTGCCTACGAGCAGTACTTC.